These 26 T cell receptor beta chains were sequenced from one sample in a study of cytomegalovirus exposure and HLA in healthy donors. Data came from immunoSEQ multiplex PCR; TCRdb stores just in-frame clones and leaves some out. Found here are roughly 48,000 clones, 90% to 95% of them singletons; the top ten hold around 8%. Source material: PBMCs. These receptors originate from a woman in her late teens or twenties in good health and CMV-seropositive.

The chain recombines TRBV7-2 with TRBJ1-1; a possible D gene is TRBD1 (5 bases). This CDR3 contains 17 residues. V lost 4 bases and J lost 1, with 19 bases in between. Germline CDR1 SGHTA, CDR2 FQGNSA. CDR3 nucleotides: TGTGCCAGCAGCTCAAAGGGGCAGAAGGAGAGGAACACTGAAGCTTTCTTT. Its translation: CASSSKGQKERNTEAFF.

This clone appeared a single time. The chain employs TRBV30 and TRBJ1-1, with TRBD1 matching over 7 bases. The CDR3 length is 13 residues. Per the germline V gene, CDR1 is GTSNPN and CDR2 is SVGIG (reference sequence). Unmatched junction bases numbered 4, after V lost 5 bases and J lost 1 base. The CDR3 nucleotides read TGTGCCTGGGGGACAGATACGAACACTGAAGCTTTCTTT. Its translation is CAWGTDTNTEAFF.

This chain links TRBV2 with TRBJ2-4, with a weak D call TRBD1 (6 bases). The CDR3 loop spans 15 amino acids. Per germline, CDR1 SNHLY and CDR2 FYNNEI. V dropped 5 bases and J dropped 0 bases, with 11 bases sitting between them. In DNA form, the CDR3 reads TGTGCCAGCAGTTACAGGGAGTTAGCCAAAAACATTCAGTACTTC. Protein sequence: CASSYRELAKNIQYF.

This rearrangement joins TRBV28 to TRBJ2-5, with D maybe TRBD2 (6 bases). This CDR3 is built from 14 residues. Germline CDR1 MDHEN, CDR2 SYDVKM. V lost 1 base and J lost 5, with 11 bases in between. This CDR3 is CASSLLRGRETQYF. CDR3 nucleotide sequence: TGTGCCAGCAGTTTATTGCGGGGCCGGGAGACCCAGTACTTC.

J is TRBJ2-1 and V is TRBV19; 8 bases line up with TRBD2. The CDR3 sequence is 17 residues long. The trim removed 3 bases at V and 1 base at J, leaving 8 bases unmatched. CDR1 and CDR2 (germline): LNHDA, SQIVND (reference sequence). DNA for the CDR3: TGTGCCAGTAGTATTCGCTCGGCTAGCGGGTCCTACAATGAGCAGTTCTTC. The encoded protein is CASSIRSASGSYNEQFF.

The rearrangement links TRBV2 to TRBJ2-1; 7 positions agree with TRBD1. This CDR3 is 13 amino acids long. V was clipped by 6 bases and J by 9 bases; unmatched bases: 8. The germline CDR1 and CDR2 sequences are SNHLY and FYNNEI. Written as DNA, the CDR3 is TGTGCCAGCAGAGACGAGGACAGGTCTGAGCAGTTCTTC. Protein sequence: CASRDEDRSEQFF.

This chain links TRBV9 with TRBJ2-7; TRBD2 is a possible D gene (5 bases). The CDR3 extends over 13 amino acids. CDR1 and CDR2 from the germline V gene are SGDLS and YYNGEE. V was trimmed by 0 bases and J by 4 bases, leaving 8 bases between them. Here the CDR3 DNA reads TGTGCCAGCAGCGTAGGGGGAGATTACGAGCAGTACTTC. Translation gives CASSVGGDYEQYF.

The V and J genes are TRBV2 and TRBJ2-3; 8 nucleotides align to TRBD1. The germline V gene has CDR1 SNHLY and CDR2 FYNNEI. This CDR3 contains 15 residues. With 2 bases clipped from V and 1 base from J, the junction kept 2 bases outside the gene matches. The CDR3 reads CASSELGQGTDTQYF. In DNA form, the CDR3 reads TGTGCCAGCAGTGAATTGGGACAGGGCACAGATACGCAGTATTTT.

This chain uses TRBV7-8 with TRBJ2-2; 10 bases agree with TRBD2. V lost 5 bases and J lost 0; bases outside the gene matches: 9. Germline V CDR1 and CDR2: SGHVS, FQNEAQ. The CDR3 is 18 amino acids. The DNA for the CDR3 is TGTGCCAGCAGCCCGCGACCAGGACTAGCGGCGAACACCGGGGAGCTGTTTTTT. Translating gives CASSPRPGLAANTGELFF.

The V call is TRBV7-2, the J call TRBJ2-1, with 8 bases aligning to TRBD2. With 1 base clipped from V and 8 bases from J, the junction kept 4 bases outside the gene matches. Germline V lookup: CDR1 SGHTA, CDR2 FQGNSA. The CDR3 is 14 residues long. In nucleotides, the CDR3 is TGTGCCAGCAGCTTAGTAGGACTAGCCGATGAGCAGTTCTTC. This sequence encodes CASSLVGLADEQFF.

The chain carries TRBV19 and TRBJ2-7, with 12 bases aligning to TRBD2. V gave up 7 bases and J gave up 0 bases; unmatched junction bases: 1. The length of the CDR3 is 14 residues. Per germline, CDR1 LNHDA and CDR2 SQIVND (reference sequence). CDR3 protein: CASKTSGSSYEQYF. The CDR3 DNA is TGTGCCAGTAAGACTAGCGGGAGCTCCTACGAGCAGTACTTC.

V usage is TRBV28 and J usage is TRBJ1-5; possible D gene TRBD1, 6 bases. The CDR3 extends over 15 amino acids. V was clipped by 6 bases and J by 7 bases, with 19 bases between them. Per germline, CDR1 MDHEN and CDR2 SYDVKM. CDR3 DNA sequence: TGTGCCAGCAGGTCCACATACAGGGTCGGACAGCCCCAGCATTTT. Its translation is CASRSTYRVGQPQHF.

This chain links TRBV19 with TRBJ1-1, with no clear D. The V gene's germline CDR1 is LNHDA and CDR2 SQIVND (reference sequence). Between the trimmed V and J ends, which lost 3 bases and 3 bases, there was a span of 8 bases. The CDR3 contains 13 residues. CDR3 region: CASSISLYTEAFF. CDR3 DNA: TGTGCCAGTAGTATTTCCCTTTACACTGAAGCTTTCTTT.

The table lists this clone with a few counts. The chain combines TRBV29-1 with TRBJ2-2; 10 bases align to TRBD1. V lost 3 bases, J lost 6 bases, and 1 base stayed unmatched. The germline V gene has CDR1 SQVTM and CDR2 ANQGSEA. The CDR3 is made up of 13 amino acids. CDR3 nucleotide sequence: TGCAGCGTTGACGGACAGGGGGCCGGGGAGCTGTTTTTT. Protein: CSVDGQGAGELFF.

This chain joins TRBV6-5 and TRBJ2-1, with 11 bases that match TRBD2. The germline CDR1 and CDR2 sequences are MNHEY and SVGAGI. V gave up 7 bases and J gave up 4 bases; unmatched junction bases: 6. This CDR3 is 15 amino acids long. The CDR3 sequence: CASTKGTSGYNEQFF. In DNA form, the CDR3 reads TGTGCCAGCACCAAAGGGACTAGCGGTTACAATGAGCAGTTCTTC.

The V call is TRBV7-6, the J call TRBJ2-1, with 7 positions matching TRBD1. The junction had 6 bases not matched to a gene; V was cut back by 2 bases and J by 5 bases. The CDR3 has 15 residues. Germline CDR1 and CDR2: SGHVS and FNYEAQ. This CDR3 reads CASSLPVRGNNEQFF. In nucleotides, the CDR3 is TGTGCCAGCAGCTTACCCGTCAGGGGGAACAATGAGCAGTTCTTC.

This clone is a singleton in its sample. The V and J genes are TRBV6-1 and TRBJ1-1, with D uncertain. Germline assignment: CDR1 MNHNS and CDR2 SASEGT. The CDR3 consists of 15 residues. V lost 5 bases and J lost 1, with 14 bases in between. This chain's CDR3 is CASSTKAGPNTEAFF. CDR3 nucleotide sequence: TGTGCCAGCAGTACTAAAGCTGGCCCGAACACTGAAGCTTTCTTT.

The CDR3 bases are TGTGCCAGCAGGGCAGGGGGTGGATACGAGCAGTACTTC. Translation: CASRAGGGYEQYF. V gene TRBV28 combines with J gene TRBJ2-7, with TRBD1 matching over 7 bases. With V trimmed by 6 bases and J by 4 bases, 6 bases remained unmatched. CDR3 length: 13 amino acids. Germline lookup yields CDR1 MDHEN and CDR2 SYDVKM. The variable domain in full, with the rest retrieved from reference TRBV28 and TRBJ2-7, is DVKVTQSSRYLVKRTGEKVFLECVQDMDHENMFWYRQDPGLGLRLIYFSYDVKMKEKGDIPEGYSVSREKKERFSLILESASTNQTSMYLCASRAGGGYEQYFGPGTRLTVT.

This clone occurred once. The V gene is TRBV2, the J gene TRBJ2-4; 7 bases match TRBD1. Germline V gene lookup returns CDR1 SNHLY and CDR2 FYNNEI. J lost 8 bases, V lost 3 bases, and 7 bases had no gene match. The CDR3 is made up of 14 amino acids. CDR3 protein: CASSETGKRDIQYF. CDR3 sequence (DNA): TGTGCCAGCAGTGAGACAGGGAAACGGGACATTCAGTACTTC.

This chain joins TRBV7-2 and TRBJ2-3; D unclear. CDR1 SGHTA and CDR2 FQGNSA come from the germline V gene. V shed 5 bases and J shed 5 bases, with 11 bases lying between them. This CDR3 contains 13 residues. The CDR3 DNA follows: TGTGCCAGCAGCCGACAAGCCCAAGATACGCAGTATTTT. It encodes CASSRQAQDTQYF.

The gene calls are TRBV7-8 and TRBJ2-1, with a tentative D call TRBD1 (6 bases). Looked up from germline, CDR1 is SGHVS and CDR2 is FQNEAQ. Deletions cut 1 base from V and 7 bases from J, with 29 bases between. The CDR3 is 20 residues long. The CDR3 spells CASSLGRGRTAVQSRNEQFF. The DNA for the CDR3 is TGTGCCAGCAGCTTAGGACGTGGTAGGACAGCGGTACAATCGAGGAATGAGCAGTTCTTC. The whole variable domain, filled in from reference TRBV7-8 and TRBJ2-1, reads GAGVSQSPRYKVAKRGQDVALRCDPISGHVSLFWYQQALGQGPEFLTYFQNEAQLDKSGLPSDRFFAERPEGSVSTLKIQRTQQEDSAVYLCASSLGRGRTAVQSRNEQFFGPGTRLTVL.

The CDR3 sequence: CASSSPGGSNIQNSPLHF. Written as DNA, the CDR3 is TGTGCCAGCAGTTCCCCTGGAGGCAGCAATATTCAGAATTCACCCCTCCACTTT. The V gene is TRBV28, the J gene TRBJ1-6, with D uncertain. Deletions cut 4 bases from V and 7 bases from J, with 23 bases between. This CDR3 is built from 18 residues. Germline V gene data show CDR1 as MDHEN and CDR2 as SYDVKM.

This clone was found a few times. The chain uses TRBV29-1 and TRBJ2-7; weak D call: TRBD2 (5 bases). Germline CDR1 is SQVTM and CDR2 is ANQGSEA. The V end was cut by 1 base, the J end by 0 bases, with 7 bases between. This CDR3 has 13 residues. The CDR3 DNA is TGCAGCGTTGAAGGCGACTACTCCTACGAGCAGTACTTC. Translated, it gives CSVEGDYSYEQYF.

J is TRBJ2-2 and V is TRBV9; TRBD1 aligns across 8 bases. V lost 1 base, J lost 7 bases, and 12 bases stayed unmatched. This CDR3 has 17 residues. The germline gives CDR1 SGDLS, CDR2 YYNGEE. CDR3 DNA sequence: TGTGCCAGCAGCGTAAGTCTGGACAGGGCCGGGAACGGGGAGCTGTTTTTT. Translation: CASSVSLDRAGNGELFF.

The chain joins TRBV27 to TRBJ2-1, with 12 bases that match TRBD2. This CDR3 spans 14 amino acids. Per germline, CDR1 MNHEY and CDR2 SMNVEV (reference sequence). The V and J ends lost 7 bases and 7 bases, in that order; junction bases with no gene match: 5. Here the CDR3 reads CASTTSGSGNEQFF. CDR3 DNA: TGTGCCAGCACGACTAGCGGGAGCGGGAATGAGCAGTTCTTC.

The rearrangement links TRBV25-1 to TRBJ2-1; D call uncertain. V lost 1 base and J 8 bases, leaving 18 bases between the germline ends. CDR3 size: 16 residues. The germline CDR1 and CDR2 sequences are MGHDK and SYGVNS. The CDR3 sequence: CASSESRGLVSDEQFF. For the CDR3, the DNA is TGTGCCAGCAGTGAATCTAGAGGTCTAGTGTCGGATGAGCAGTTCTTC. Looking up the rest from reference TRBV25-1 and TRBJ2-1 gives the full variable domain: EADIYQTPRYLVIGTGKKITLECSQTMGHDKMYWYQQDPGMELHLIHYSYGVNSTEKGDLSSESTVSRIRTEHFPLTLESARPSHTSQYLCASSESRGLVSDEQFFGPGTRLTVL.